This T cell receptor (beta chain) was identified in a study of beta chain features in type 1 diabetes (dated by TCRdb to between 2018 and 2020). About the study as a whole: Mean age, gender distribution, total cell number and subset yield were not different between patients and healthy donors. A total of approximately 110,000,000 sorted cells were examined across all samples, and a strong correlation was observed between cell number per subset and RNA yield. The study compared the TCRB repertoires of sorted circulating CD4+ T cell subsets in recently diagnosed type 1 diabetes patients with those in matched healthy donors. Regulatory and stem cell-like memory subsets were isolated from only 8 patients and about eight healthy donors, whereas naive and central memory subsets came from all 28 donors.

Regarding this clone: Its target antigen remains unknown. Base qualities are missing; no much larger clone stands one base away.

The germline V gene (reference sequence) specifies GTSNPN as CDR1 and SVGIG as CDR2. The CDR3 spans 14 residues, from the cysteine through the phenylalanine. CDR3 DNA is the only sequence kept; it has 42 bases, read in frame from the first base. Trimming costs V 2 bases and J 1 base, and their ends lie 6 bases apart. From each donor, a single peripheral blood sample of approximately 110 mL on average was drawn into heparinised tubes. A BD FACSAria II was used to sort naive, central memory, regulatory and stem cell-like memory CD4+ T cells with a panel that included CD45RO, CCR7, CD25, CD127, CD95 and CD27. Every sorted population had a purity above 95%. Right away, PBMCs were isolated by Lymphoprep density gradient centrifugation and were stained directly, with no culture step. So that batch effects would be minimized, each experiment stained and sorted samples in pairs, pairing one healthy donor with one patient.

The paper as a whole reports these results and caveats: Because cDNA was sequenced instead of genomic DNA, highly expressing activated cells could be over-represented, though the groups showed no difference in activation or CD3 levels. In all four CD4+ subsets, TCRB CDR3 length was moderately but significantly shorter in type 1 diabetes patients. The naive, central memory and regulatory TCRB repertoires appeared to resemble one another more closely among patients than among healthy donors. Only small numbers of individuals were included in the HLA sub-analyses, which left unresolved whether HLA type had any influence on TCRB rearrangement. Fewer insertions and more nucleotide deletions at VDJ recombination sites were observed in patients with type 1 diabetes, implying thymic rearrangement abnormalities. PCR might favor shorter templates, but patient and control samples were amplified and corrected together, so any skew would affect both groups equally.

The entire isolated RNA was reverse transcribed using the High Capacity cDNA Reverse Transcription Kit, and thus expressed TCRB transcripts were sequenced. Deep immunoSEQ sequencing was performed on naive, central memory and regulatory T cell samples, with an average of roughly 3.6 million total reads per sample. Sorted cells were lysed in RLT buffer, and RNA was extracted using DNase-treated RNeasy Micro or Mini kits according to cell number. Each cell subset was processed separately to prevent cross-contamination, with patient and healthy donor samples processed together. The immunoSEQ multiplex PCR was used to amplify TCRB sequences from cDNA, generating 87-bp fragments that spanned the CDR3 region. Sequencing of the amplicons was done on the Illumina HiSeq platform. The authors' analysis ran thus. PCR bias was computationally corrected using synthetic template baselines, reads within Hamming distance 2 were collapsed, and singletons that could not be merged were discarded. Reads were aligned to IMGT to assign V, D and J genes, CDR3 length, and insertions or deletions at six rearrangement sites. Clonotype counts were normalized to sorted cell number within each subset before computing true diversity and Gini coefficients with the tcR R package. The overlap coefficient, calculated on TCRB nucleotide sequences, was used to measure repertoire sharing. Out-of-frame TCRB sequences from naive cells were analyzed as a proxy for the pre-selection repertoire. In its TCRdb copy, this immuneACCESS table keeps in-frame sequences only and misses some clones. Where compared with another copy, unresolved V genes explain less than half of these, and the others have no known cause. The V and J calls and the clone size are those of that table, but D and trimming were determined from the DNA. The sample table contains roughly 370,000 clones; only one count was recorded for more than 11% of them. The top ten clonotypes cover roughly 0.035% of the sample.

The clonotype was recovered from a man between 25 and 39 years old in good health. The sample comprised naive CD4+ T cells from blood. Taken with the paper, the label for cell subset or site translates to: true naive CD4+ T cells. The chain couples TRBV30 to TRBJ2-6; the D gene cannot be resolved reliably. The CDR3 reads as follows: CAWSHSSGANVLTF. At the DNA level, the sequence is TGTGCCTGGAGTCATTCGTCTGGGGCCAACGTCCTGACTTTC.